A selection of T cell receptor beta chains follows, all from one sample in a study of OX40 agonist ivuxolimab in advanced cancers. Using immunoSEQ multiplex PCR, the repertoire was profiled, and TCRdb retains in-frame clones only, with some absent. This sample has some 45,000 clones; about 86% occur once, and the top ten carry 35%. This specimen was CD4+ or CD8+ T cells sorted from blood, taken in a trial of the OX40 agonist ivuxolimab. All receptors come from an adult with an advanced solid tumor such as melanoma, head and neck, liver or kidney cancer. Each CDR3 is given with its conserved first and last residue. A D gene is named only where the DNA matches it firmly. Only part of the rows carry a size: once, few, many, or a class if the clone is expanded.

d_call	v_call	j_call	clone_size	cdr3_aa	cdr3_nt
NA	TRBV23-1	TRBJ1-6	NA	CASISGAYNSPLHF	TGCGCCAGCATTTCAGGGGCGTATAATTCACCCCTCCACTTT
NA	TRBV6-1	TRBJ2-3	NA	CAVVQIPSTDTQYF	TGTGCCGTCGTGCAGATTCCGAGCACAGATACGCAGTATTTT
NA	TRBV18	TRBJ1-1	NA	CASGRQARNTEAFF	TGTGCCAGCGGACGACAGGCAAGGAACACTGAAGCTTTCTTT
TRBD2	TRBV5-1	TRBJ2-6	once	CASSLTSGRGGANVLTF	TGCGCCAGCAGCCTTACTAGCGGGAGAGGTGGGGCCAACGTCCTGACTTTC
TRBD1	TRBV5-1	TRBJ1-2	NA	CASSLGAGQGATGYTF	TGCGCCAGCAGCTTGGGGGCGGGACAGGGGGCTACTGGCTACACCTTC
TRBD1	TRBV30	TRBJ1-2	NA	CAEQGANYGYTF	TGTGCCGAACAGGGGGCGAACTATGGCTACACCTTC
NA	TRBV7-3	TRBJ1-6	NA	CASSLVPYNSPLHF	TGTGCCAGCAGCTTAGTCCCCTATAATTCACCCCTCCACTTT
NA	TRBV29-1	TRBJ2-5	NA	CSVELVSETQYF	TGCAGCGTTGAGTTGGTATCAGAGACCCAGTACTTC
TRBD2	TRBV7-8	TRBJ2-3	NA	CASSLDSGSSAQYF	TGTGCCAGCAGCTTAGATAGCGGGAGTAGTGCGCAGTATTTT
NA	TRBV18	TRBJ1-4	NA	CASSPRGEANEKLFF	TGTGCCAGCTCACCGCGGGGAGAGGCTAATGAAAAACTGTTTTTT
NA	TRBV5-4	TRBJ1-5	NA	CASSSLGGRVPGNQPQHF	TGTGCCAGCAGCTCGCTCGGGGGGCGCGTCCCCGGCAATCAGCCCCAGCATTTT
TRBD1	TRBV7-9	TRBJ1-5	NA	CASSLTPGQGVRNQPQHF	TGTGCCAGCAGCTTAACTCCGGGACAGGGGGTTAGGAATCAGCCCCAGCATTTT
NA	TRBV6-6	TRBJ2-3	NA	CASSSTGPKRGDTQYF	TGTGCCAGCAGTTCCACCGGACCGAAAAGGGGAGATACGCAGTATTTT
TRBD1	TRBV11-2	TRBJ2-5	NA	CASRGTAQETQYF	TGTGCCAGCAGGGGGACAGCCCAAGAGACCCAGTACTTC
NA	TRBV12-5	TRBJ2-3	NA	CASGMGDTQYF	TGTGCTAGTGGTATGGGAGATACGCAGTATTTT
TRBD2	TRBV4-1	TRBJ2-1	NA	CASSQGLAGGPSSYNEQFF	TGCGCCAGCAGCCAAGGACTAGCGGGAGGGCCGTCCTCCTACAATGAGCAGTTCTTC
NA	TRBV18	TRBJ2-7	few	CASSPHGDLDEQYF	TGTGCCAGCTCACCCCACGGGGATCTAGACGAGCAGTACTTC
NA	TRBV7-5	TRBJ1-3	few	CARSRRVTGNTIYF	TGTGCCAGAAGCCGCAGGGTAACTGGAAACACCATATATTTT
NA	TRBV19	TRBJ2-5	NA	CASNRSPGETQYF	TGTGCCAGTAACAGATCCCCCGGTGAGACCCAGTACTTC
NA	TRBV19	TRBJ2-1	NA	CASSIVGGRPHEQFF	TGTGCCAGTAGTATAGTCGGGGGCCGCCCGCATGAGCAGTTCTTC
NA	TRBV6-1	TRBJ2-7	NA	CASSSTGWEQYF	TGTGCCAGCAGTAGCACAGGGTGGGAGCAGTACTTC
TRBD1	TRBV5-6	TRBJ1-1	few	CASSRTGVNTEAFF	TGTGCCAGCAGCCGGACAGGGGTCAACACTGAAGCTTTCTTT
NA	TRBV5-4	TRBJ1-6	NA	CASSRDDNSPLHF	TGTGCCAGCAGCCGGGACGATAATTCACCCCTCCACTTT
TRBD1	TRBV10-3	TRBJ2-7	NA	CAISDPDRGRDEQYF	TGTGCCATCAGTGACCCGGACAGGGGACGGGACGAGCAGTACTTC
NA	TRBV28	TRBJ1-1	NA	CASSFMTEAFF	TGTGCCAGCAGTTTTATGACTGAAGCTTTCTTT
NA	TRBV6-6	TRBJ1-1	NA	CASSNRVGNTEAFF	TGTGCCAGCAGTAACAGGGTTGGGAACACTGAAGCTTTCTTT
NA	TRBV30	TRBJ2-3	NA	CAWSVTDTQYF	TGTGCCTGGAGTGTAACAGATACGCAGTATTTT
NA	TRBV7-6	TRBJ2-3	NA	CASSYDSSTDTQYF	TGTGCCAGCAGCTACGACAGTAGCACAGATACGCAGTATTTT
NA	TRBV7-3	TRBJ2-7	once	CASSDGTHEQYF	TGCGCCAGCAGCGATGGGACTCATGAGCAGTACTTC
TRBD1	TRBV6-1	TRBJ1-2	once	CASSSQKDRVHGYTF	TGTGCCAGCAGTTCACAAAAAGACAGGGTGCACGGCTACACCTTC
TRBD1	TRBV30	TRBJ2-3	NA	CAWSPIVGTGSTDTQYF	TGTGCCTGGAGTCCGATAGTGGGGACAGGGAGCACAGATACGCAGTATTTT
NA	TRBV7-9	TRBJ2-2	NA	CASSFLGYTGELFF	TGTGCCAGCAGCTTTTTGGGTTACACCGGGGAGCTGTTTTTT
NA	TRBV9	TRBJ2-7	NA	CASSVGGSYEQYF	TGTGCCAGCAGCGTAGGGGGGTCCTACGAGCAGTACTTC
NA	TRBV9	TRBJ1-2	NA	CASSVGQDYGYTF	TGTGCCAGCAGCGTAGGACAGGACTATGGCTACACCTTC
NA	TRBV19	TRBJ1-5	once	CASSISGTNQPQHF	TGTGCCAGTAGTATCTCAGGGACCAATCAGCCCCAGCATTTT
NA	TRBV7-2	TRBJ2-7	NA	CASSDWYEQYF	TGTGCCAGCAGCGACTGGTACGAGCAGTACTTC
NA	TRBV5-1	TRBJ2-2	NA	CASSPTPTRNTGELFF	TGCGCCAGCAGCCCGACCCCAACACGGAACACCGGGGAGCTGTTTTTT
NA	TRBV18	TRBJ2-2	NA	CASSPRPRNTGELFF	TGTGCCAGCTCACCAAGACCGAGGAACACCGGGGAGCTGTTTTTT
TRBD1	TRBV7-9	TRBJ1-3	once	CASSSRGLEGNTIYF	TGTGCCAGCAGCAGTAGGGGGCTGGAAGGAAACACCATATATTTT
TRBD1	TRBV28	TRBJ1-1	NA	CASSEMGQGKTEAFF	TGTGCCAGCAGTGAAATGGGACAGGGGAAGACTGAAGCTTTCTTT
NA	TRBV7-9	TRBJ1-6	NA	CASSSRAALHF	TGTGCCAGCAGCTCCCGTGCGGCCCTCCACTTT
TRBD2	TRBV4-1	TRBJ2-7	NA	CASSQTPAGGLSYEQYF	TGCGCCAGCAGCCAAACCCCAGCGGGAGGCCTCTCCTACGAGCAGTACTTC
NA	TRBV7-3	TRBJ2-7	NA	CASSSRTFGEQYF	TGTGCCAGCAGCTCACGGACATTCGGCGAGCAGTACTTC
NA	TRBV5-1	TRBJ2-7	NA	CASSLGAGSLEQYF	TGCGCCAGCAGCTTGGGAGCGGGTTCCTTGGAGCAGTACTTC
NA	TRBV6-6	TRBJ1-5	NA	CASSPTMGSNQPQHF	TGTGCCAGCAGTCCAACTATGGGTAGCAATCAGCCCCAGCATTTT
TRBD1	TRBV18	TRBJ2-7	NA	CASSPGQGEEQYF	TGTGCCAGCTCACCGGGACAGGGGGAAGAACAGTACTTC
NA	TRBV2	TRBJ2-7	NA	CASSDEGFSYEQYF	TGTGCCAGCAGTGACGAGGGATTCTCCTACGAGCAGTACTTC
NA	TRBV5-6	TRBJ2-6	NA	CASSLASGANVLTF	TGTGCCAGCAGCTTGGCCTCTGGGGCCAACGTCCTGACTTTC
NA	TRBV11-2	TRBJ2-2	NA	CASSLVGELFF	TGTGCCAGCAGCTTAGTGGGGGAGCTGTTTTTT
TRBD2	TRBV9	TRBJ2-2	NA	CASSPGASGSVNTGELFF	TGTGCCAGCAGCCCCGGGGCTAGCGGGAGTGTAAACACCGGGGAGCTGTTTTTT
NA	TRBV30	TRBJ1-2	NA	CAWSRMSSYGYTF	TGTGCCTGGAGTCGTATGTCCTCCTATGGCTACACCTTC
NA	TRBV7-2	TRBJ2-2	NA	CASSLGAGVNTGELFF	TGTGCCAGCAGCTTAGGTGCGGGCGTAAACACCGGGGAGCTGTTTTTT
TRBD2	TRBV6-1	TRBJ2-2	NA	CASAGDRGELFF	TGTGCCAGCGCGGGAGATCGCGGGGAGCTGTTTTTT
TRBD2	TRBV10-3	TRBJ2-3	NA	CAISDSSGGSADTQYF	TGTGCCATCAGTGACTCCTCGGGAGGATCGGCAGATACGCAGTATTTT
NA	TRBV27	TRBJ2-2	NA	CASSLLPGGDTGELFF	TGTGCCAGCAGTTTATTGCCCGGGGGTGACACCGGGGAGCTGTTTTTT
TRBD1	TRBV11-2	TRBJ1-6	once	CASRLQGAGSPLHF	TGTGCCAGCAGGCTGCAGGGGGCCGGTTCACCCCTCCACTTT